This TCR beta chain was recovered during a study of blood T cell repertoires in COVID-19. This table comes from immunoSEQ multiplex PCR, and its TCRdb copy is limited to in-frame clones, with some not included. The sample records under 350,000 clones, about 85% being singletons. Trimming removed 1 base at V and 6 bases at J, with 17 bases between. Germline CDR1 reads SGHAT; CDR2 reads FQNNGV. The CDR3 totals 16 residues. Sequencing was carried out using peripheral blood. The chain employs TRBV11-2 and TRBJ2-3; D is ambiguous. The clonotype comes from a human donor in a cohort sampled during active COVID-19. Here the CDR3 reads CASSLAALSLGDTQYF. In DNA, the CDR3 is TGTGCCAGCAGCTTAGCGGCCCTAAGCCTCGGGGATACGCAGTATTTT.